This TCR beta chain originates from a study of vaccination and CD4 T cells after COVID-19. Overall study findings and caveats: Within convalescent individuals, 304 out of 307 vaccine-specific clones proved to be spike mono-reactive.

This CDR3 is built from 16 residues. V was pared by 4 bases and J by 2 bases, with 17 bases between. Germline CDR1 and CDR2: SEHNR and FQNEAQ (reference sequence). Cultured CD4+ T-cell DNA underwent Oncomine TCR Beta short-read sequencing. A single record per CDR3 protein comes from TCRdb applying MiXCR to the PCR reads. The sample consists of more than 4,500 distinct CDR3 sequences, roughly a quarter of them appearing once. With regard to this clonotype: What it recognizes is unknown.

Treatment noted: 10-day PBMC culture with coronavirus spike peptide pools or control peptides (ViraFEST assay). An unexposed donor provided the CD4+ T cells, which were collected before the COVID-19 pandemic (2011-2018). The sequencing sample was made of CD4+ T cells from blood, cultured in vitro. The chain employs TRBV7-9 and TRBJ1-2, with D uncertain. This clonotype was sampled from a human donor in good health. For the CDR3, the DNA is TGTGCCAGCAGCTCTCGGGAGGCGAAATCAAACTATGGCTACACCTTC. Amino acids: CASSSREAKSNYGYTF.